This T cell receptor beta chain was found in a study of blood T cell repertoires in COVID-19. Study background: There were acute and convalescent COVID-19 samples, and they came from the United States, Italy and Spain. From T cells, B-cell-depleted T cells, or PBMCs came the material, which was cDNA or gDNA.

It was during active infection that Seattle patients were enrolled and then longitudinally followed. Authors' data handling: Quantification of nucleated cells was approximated via reference gene primer amplification. Assay used: immunoSEQ multiplex PCR; TCRdb lists only in-frame clones, some missing. For V, J and clone size, that table is used; D and trimming come from the DNA. The table lists some 80,000 clones, around 80% of them singletons, with about a third in the top ten. The sample was peripheral blood. This TCR came from a man between 60 and 75 years old with COVID-19, enrolled during active disease.

The CDR3 loop reads CASSLGGNPQDTGELFF. As DNA, the CDR3 is TGTGCCAGCAGTTTAGGAGGGAACCCCCAGGACACCGGGGAGCTGTTTTTT. This sequence joins TRBV27 and TRBJ2-2, with a tentative D call TRBD2 (6 bases). V lost 2 bases, J lost 3 bases, and 16 bases lay in between. Germline CDR1 reads MNHEY; CDR2 reads SMNVEV (reference sequence). The CDR3 sequence is 17 residues long.